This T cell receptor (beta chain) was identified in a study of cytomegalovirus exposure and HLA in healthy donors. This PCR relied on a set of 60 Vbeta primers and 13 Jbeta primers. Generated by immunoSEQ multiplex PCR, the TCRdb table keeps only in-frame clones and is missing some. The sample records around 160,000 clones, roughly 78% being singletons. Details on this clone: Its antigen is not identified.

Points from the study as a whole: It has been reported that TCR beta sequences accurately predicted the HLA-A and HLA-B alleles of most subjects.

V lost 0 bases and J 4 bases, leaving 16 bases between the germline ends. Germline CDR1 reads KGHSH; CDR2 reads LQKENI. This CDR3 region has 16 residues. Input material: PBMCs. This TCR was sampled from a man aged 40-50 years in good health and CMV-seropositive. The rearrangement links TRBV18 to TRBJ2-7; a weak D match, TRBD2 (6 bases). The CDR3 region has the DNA TGTGCCAGCTCACCACCCGGGCTAGCGTCAGGGTACGAGCAGTACTTC. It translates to CASSPPGLASGYEQYF.